This is a list of T cell receptor beta chains from one sample in a study of blood T cell repertoires in COVID-19. This table comes from immunoSEQ multiplex PCR, and its TCRdb copy is limited to in-frame clones, with some not included. Of about 88,000 clones in the sample, 75% to 90% were seen once. Sequenced sample: peripheral blood. These receptors came from a man older than 75 with acute or convalescent COVID-19. CDR3s include the opening cysteine and the closing phenylalanine or tryptophan. D genes are given only for firm matches. Rows give clone size only sometimes, using once, few, many, or a class for an expanded clone.

>NA|TRBV7-2|TRBJ1-1|NA
TGTGCCAGCAGCTTCCTCACGACCGGGATAAATCTGAACACTGAAGCTTTCTTT
CASSFLTTGINLNTEAFF
>TRBD2|TRBV10-2|TRBJ2-5|NA
TGCGCCAGTACCTCAATCGGGAGTCCTGGGGGGGCCCAGTACTTC
CASTSIGSPGGAQYF
>NA|TRBV5-1|TRBJ2-5|NA
TGCGCCAGCAGCTTACAGGGTTCAGAGACCCAGTACTTC
CASSLQGSETQYF
>TRBD2|TRBV6-2/TRBV6-3|TRBJ2-4|NA
TGTGCCAGCAGTTACTCGTTAAGCGGGGGGGAGTTAGCCAAAAACATTCAGTACTTC
CASSYSLSGGELAKNIQYF
>NA|TRBV18|TRBJ1-2|NA
TGTGCCAGCTCATCCAGCGGTGGCTACACCTTC
CASSSSGGYTF
>NA|TRBV5-1|TRBJ2-5|NA
TGCGCCAGCAAAAGGGGGTCACAAGAGACCCAGTACTTC
CASKRGSQETQYF
>TRBD1|TRBV19|TRBJ1-2|NA
TGTGCCAGTAGCATAAGCGCCGGGACAGGGCCCTATGGCTACACCTTC
CASSISAGTGPYGYTF
>NA|TRBV5-5|TRBJ2-7|NA
TGTGCCAGCAGCTCCCTAGGGATTCGGGGGGCGTCGTGGGACGAGCAGTACTTC
CASSSLGIRGASWDEQYF
>TRBD1|TRBV6-4|TRBJ1-2|NA
TGTGCCAGCAGTGACAACAGGGGGGACTATGGCTACACCTTC
CASSDNRGDYGYTF
>TRBD1|TRBV5-4|TRBJ1-1|NA
TGTGCCAGCAGCACCCGACAGGGGGGGAACACTGAAGCTTTCTTT
CASSTRQGGNTEAFF
>TRBD1|TRBV5-8|TRBJ1-2|NA
TGTGCCAGCAGCAAGACAGGGAGCGGCTCCTATGGCTACACCTTC
CASSKTGSGSYGYTF
>TRBD2|TRBV7-2|TRBJ2-5|NA
TGTGCCAGCAGCCCGCCGGGACTAGCGGGAGGAGAGACCCAGTACTTC
CASSPPGLAGGETQYF
>NA|TRBV5-1|TRBJ2-3|NA
TGCGCCAGCAGCATACAGACAGACATAAGCACAGATACGCAGTATTTT
CASSIQTDISTDTQYF
>TRBD1|TRBV18|TRBJ2-7|NA
TGTGCCAGCTCACAACTGGGACAGACCTACGAGCAGTACTTC
CASSQLGQTYEQYF
>NA|TRBV28|TRBJ2-7|NA
TGTGCCAGCAGTTTCGCAGGGGTAAGCTCCTACGAGCAGTACTTC
CASSFAGVSSYEQYF
>TRBD1|TRBV3-1/TRBV3-2|TRBJ2-4|NA
TGTGCCAGCAGCCCACGGGACAGGGGCTTGAACATTCAGTACTTC
CASSPRDRGLNIQYF
>NA|TRBV25-1|TRBJ1-6|few
TGTGCCAGCAGAGAGAGCTCCTATAATTCACCCCTCCACTTT
CASRESSYNSPLHF
>NA|TRBV10-1|TRBJ2-1|NA
TGCGCCAGCAGTGTTACCAGCGACAATGAGCAGTTCTTC
CASSVTSDNEQFF
>TRBD1|TRBV5-1|TRBJ2-3|NA
TGCGCCAGCAGCTTACCGACAGGGGGATACACAGATACGCAGTATTTT
CASSLPTGGYTDTQYF
>NA|TRBV6-4|TRBJ1-6|NA
TGTGCCAGCTCGACAGACTATAATTCACCCCTCCACTTT
CASSTDYNSPLHF
>TRBD1|TRBV18|TRBJ1-3|NA
TGTGCCAGCTCACCACAGGGGGCGTCCGGAAACACCATATATTTT
CASSPQGASGNTIYF
>TRBD1|TRBV27|TRBJ1-1|NA
TGTGCCAGCAGTTGGGGTCAAGCAGGGGGCATAACTGAAGCTTTCTTT
CASSWGQAGGITEAFF
>NA|TRBV7-9|TRBJ1-1|NA
TGTGCCAGCAGCGTTTCAGGGTTGGTGGGTACTGAAGCTTTCTTT
CASSVSGLVGTEAFF
>TRBD1|TRBV7-9|TRBJ1-1|once
TGTGCCAGCAGCGCGTCCGGGACAGTTATCCACCCTGAAGCTTTCTTT
CASSASGTVIHPEAFF
>TRBD1|TRBV12-3/TRBV12-4|TRBJ1-1|few
TGTGCCAGCAGACAGGGGGATGTTTTCTTT
CASRQGDVFF
>TRBD2|TRBV7-2|TRBJ2-1|NA
TGTGCCAGCAGCTGGAAAGGACTAGGAGGGTACAATGAGCAGTTCTTC
CASSWKGLGGYNEQFF
>TRBD1|TRBV10-3|TRBJ1-1|once
TGTGCCATCAGTGAAACAGGGGGCTTGGAAGCTTTCTTT
CAISETGGLEAFF
>NA|TRBV6-2/TRBV6-3|TRBJ1-3|NA
TGTGCCAGCAGTCCCCAAGGAGGTCACACCATATATTTT
CASSPQGGHTIYF
>TRBD2|TRBV2|TRBJ2-1|NA
TGTGCCAGCAACCGACTAGCGGGAGCCTACAATGAGCAGTTCTTC
CASNRLAGAYNEQFF
>NA|TRBV7-3|TRBJ2-7|NA
TGTGCCAGCAGCTTAGAAGCTGGGGGGGCAGGGAATTCCTACGAGCAGTACTTC
CASSLEAGGAGNSYEQYF
>NA|TRBV5-1|TRBJ2-2|NA
TGCGCCAGCAGCTTGAGTCAGACGAACACCGGGGAGCTGTTTTTT
CASSLSQTNTGELFF
>TRBD1|TRBV10-3|TRBJ1-6|NA
TGTGCCATCAGCGCCGGGACAGATAATTCACCCCTCCACTTT
CAISAGTDNSPLHF
>TRBD1|TRBV4-1|TRBJ1-5|NA
TGCGCCAGCAGCCCTTCCTCAGGGGGCGGCAATCAGCCCCAGCATTTT
CASSPSSGGGNQPQHF
>TRBD2|TRBV5-6|TRBJ2-1|few
TGTGCCAGCAGCTTGGTCACCGCCGGGACTAGGGACAATGAGCAGTTCTTC
CASSLVTAGTRDNEQFF
>NA|TRBV13|TRBJ2-7|NA
TGTGCCAGCAGCTCCGGCCCATCCGCAGGGGGGCACGAGCAGTACTTC
CASSSGPSAGGHEQYF
>NA|TRBV7-2|TRBJ1-2|NA
TGTGCCAGCAGCCCTGGGACACAAACATTCTATGGCTACACCTTC
CASSPGTQTFYGYTF
>NA|TRBV9|TRBJ1-3|few
TGTGCCAGCAGCGTCCAGGGTGGGAGGAACACCATATATTTT
CASSVQGGRNTIYF
>NA|TRBV7-8|TRBJ1-2|NA
TGTGCCAGCAGCTTAGAACCGGGGAACTATGGCTACACCTTC
CASSLEPGNYGYTF
>TRBD1|TRBV2|TRBJ2-1|few
TGTGCCAGCAGTGAAGCCGGGACAGGGGAAGGAATTGATGAGCAGTTCTTC
CASSEAGTGEGIDEQFF
>NA|TRBV24-1|TRBJ2-3|NA
TGTGCCACCAGAAGGAGCGCTGGAGATACGCAGTATTTT
CATRRSAGDTQYF
>NA|TRBV9|TRBJ1-6|NA
TGTGCCAGCAGCGTCAGTACCTCCTATAATTCACCCCTCCACTTT
CASSVSTSYNSPLHF
>TRBD1|TRBV29-1|TRBJ1-1|NA
TGCAGCGTTGAAGGGACAGGGGGCACTGAAGCTTTCTTT
CSVEGTGGTEAFF
>TRBD1|TRBV5-4|TRBJ2-1|NA
TGTGCCAGCAGCTCGACGGGACAGGTTTCCAATGAGCAGTTCTTC
CASSSTGQVSNEQFF
>TRBD1|TRBV5-8|TRBJ1-4|NA
TGTGCCAGCAGCTTCCGGGACAGGGGTGAAAAACTGTTTTTT
CASSFRDRGEKLFF
>NA|TRBV6-1|TRBJ1-1|NA
TGTGCCAGCAGTGATGACAGGCGGGACACTGAAGCTTTCTTT
CASSDDRRDTEAFF
>NA|TRBV28|TRBJ2-5|NA
TGTGCCAGCAGTCCCCCGGGACTTAGTACCCAGTACTTC
CASSPPGLSTQYF
>TRBD1|TRBV19|TRBJ1-4|NA
TGTGCCAGTAGTCGGACAGGGGATAATGAAAAACTGTTTTTT
CASSRTGDNEKLFF
>TRBD1|TRBV4-2|TRBJ1-4|NA
TGTGCCAGCAGCCACGGACAGGACAATGAAAAACTGTTTTTT
CASSHGQDNEKLFF
>NA|TRBV28|TRBJ2-1|NA
TGTGCCAGCAGCCCCCCTCCCCCTAATGAGCAGTTCTTC
CASSPPPPNEQFF
>NA|TRBV6-4|TRBJ2-3|NA
TGTGCCAGCAGTGACTCCCTATCCCGGGCAGATACGCAGTATTTT
CASSDSLSRADTQYF
>NA|TRBV24-1|TRBJ2-1|NA
TGTGCCACCAGTGTTCCTAATAGCGGTGGCTATGAGCAGTTCTTC
CATSVPNSGGYEQFF
>TRBD1|TRBV18|TRBJ1-2|NA
TGTGCCAGCTCACCCCAGGGACAGGGGGCGCCGGGCTATGGCTACACCTTC
CASSPQGQGAPGYGYTF
>NA|TRBV6-6|TRBJ1-6|once
TGTGCCAGCAGTTACTTGACGGAGTCCAATTCACCCCTCCACTTT
CASSYLTESNSPLHF
>NA|TRBV5-5|TRBJ1-2|NA
TGTGCCAGCAGCTTGGGAAGCAGGGCAATGGACTATGGCTACACCTTC
CASSLGSRAMDYGYTF